This TCR beta chain was captured in a study of T cell responses to AZD1222 COVID-19 vaccine. Findings and caveats of the study: No day 14 peak samples; only post-peak repertoires were characterized.

The CDR3 runs to 13 residues. Germline V lookup: CDR1 SGHNT, CDR2 YYREEE (reference sequence). V shed 3 bases and J shed 0 bases, with 4 bases lying between them. Clones were sequenced by immunoSEQ multiplex PCR, and TCRdb holds only the in-frame ones, with some missing. The sample contains fewer than 150,000 clones, less than 90% of which appear only once. In the case of this clone: Its antigen remains unidentified.

The origin of this receptor is an adult in good health. The sequencing here drew on peripheral blood, taken on day 0 of AZD1222 vaccination. V is TRBV5-4 and J is TRBJ2-1; D is uncertain. CDR3: CASSWDSYNEQFF. CDR3 DNA sequence: TGTGCCAGCAGCTGGGACTCCTACAATGAGCAGTTCTTC.